Following are 28 T cell receptor beta chains from one sample sequenced in a study of blood T cell repertoires in COVID-19. Method: immunoSEQ multiplex PCR; TCRdb's copy keeps in-frame clones and lacks some. The sample holds over 400,000 clones, roughly nine tenths seen once. The sequenced sample was peripheral blood. Receptors were obtained from a woman aged 45-60 years with COVID-19, enrolled during active disease.

The CDR3 DNA sequence: TGTGCCACCAGTGACCCCGGGACAGGAAACAATCAGCCCCAGCATTTT. Translating it yields CATSDPGTGNNQPQHF. The chain has TRBV24-1 and TRBJ1-5, with 8 bases identical to TRBD1. The CDR3 is made up of 16 amino acids. Unmatched junction bases numbered 7, after V lost 4 bases and J lost 3 bases. Germline CDR1 is KGHDR and CDR2 is SFDVKD.

V and J are TRBV7-6 and TRBJ1-3; D may be TRBD1 (6 bases). This CDR3 has 16 amino acids. Germline lookup yields CDR1 SGHVS and CDR2 FNYEAQ. V was clipped by 1 base and J by 1 base, with 11 bases between them. The CDR3 DNA sequence: TGTGCCAGCAGCTTAGGCGCCGGACAGTCTGGAAACACCATATATTTT. Translating it yields CASSLGAGQSGNTIYF.

This clone was recorded once. The chain has TRBV30 and TRBJ1-4, with a tentative D call TRBD1 (5 bases). The germline V gene encodes CDR1 GTSNPN and CDR2 SVGIG (reference sequence). Trimming cost V 2 bases and J 3 bases, with 10 bases left between them. The CDR3 has 14 residues. The CDR3 nucleotides are TGTGCCTGGAGTCGGGGGGGGGCTAATGAAAAACTGTTTTTT. This gives the protein CAWSRGGANEKLFF.

V usage is TRBV5-6 and J usage is TRBJ1-2; D unresolved. V gave up 0 bases and J gave up 8 bases, with 8 bases separating them. CDR1 SGHDT and CDR2 YYEEEE come from the germline V gene. The CDR3 runs to 12 residues. CDR3 sequence: CASSLGLAGYTF. CDR3 DNA sequence: TGTGCCAGCAGCTTGGGACTGGCCGGCTACACCTTC. Looking up the rest from reference TRBV5-6 and TRBJ1-2 gives the full variable domain: DAGVTQSPTHLIKTRGQQVTLRCSPKSGHDTVSWYQQALGQGPQFIFQYYEEEERQRGNFPDRFSGHQFPNYSSELNVNALLLGDSALYLCASSLGLAGYTFGSGTRLTVV.

The CDR3 sequence: CASSQTRVGTDTQYF. In DNA form, the CDR3 reads TGCGCCAGCAGTCAAACTCGAGTTGGCACAGATACGCAGTATTTT. The V call is TRBV5-1, the J call TRBJ2-3; D remains unclear. Germline CDR1 is SGHRS and CDR2 is YFSETQ. The CDR3 length is 15 residues. V gave up 5 bases and J gave up 1 base, with 14 bases separating them.

The gene calls are TRBV5-1 and TRBJ2-3, with 13 bases that match TRBD2. The ends lost 4 bases at V and 2 bases at J; junction bases unmatched: 7. This CDR3 has 17 residues. Germline CDR1 is SGHRS and CDR2 is YFSETQ. CDR3 amino acids: CASSPAGTSGNTDTQYF. In DNA, the CDR3 is TGCGCCAGCAGCCCCGCCGGGACTAGCGGGAACACAGATACGCAGTATTTT.

This chain connects TRBV30 to TRBJ1-5, with 7 bases matching TRBD1. Germline trimming cut 0 bases from V and 7 bases from J; bases unmatched to any gene: 6. The CDR3 length is 14 residues. CDR1 and CDR2 (germline): GTSNPN, SVGIG (reference sequence). The CDR3, as DNA: TGTGCCTGGAGTGTACGACAGGGATTACAGCCCCAGCATTTT. The encoded protein is CAWSVRQGLQPQHF.

The CDR3 here is CASSAGGRQETQYF. The CDR3 DNA follows: TGTGCCTCGTCGGCGGGGGGGCGCCAAGAGACCCAGTACTTC. The chain links TRBV9 to TRBJ2-5, with 9 bases aligning to TRBD2. The CDR3 contains 14 residues. Germline lookup yields CDR1 SGDLS and CDR2 YYNGEE. V lost 10 bases to trimming and J lost 1 base; unmatched junction nucleotides: 8.

This chain links TRBV3-1 (or the pseudogene TRBV3-2) with TRBJ2-1; TRBD2 agrees at 11 bases. V shed 5 bases and J 9 bases; nucleotides not matched to a gene: 6. Germline-derived CDR1 and CDR2 are LGHDT and YNNKEL (reference sequence). The CDR3 consists of 14 residues. The CDR3 spells CASSIAGGFAEQFF. The CDR3 DNA follows: TGTGCCAGCAGCATAGCGGGGGGGTTCGCTGAGCAGTTCTTC.

The chain carries TRBV7-3 and TRBJ2-3, with D perhaps TRBD2 (5 bases). Germline V gene sequence: CDR1 SGHTA, CDR2 FQGTGA. The CDR3 consists of 14 residues. The V end lost 3 bases, the J end lost 1 base, and 8 bases lay between the germline ends. DNA of the CDR3: TGTGCCAGCAGCTTTAACGGGGGCACAGATACGCAGTATTTT. It is translated as CASSFNGGTDTQYF.

The J gene is TRBJ2-5, the V gene TRBV19, with 9 positions matching TRBD2. Germline trimming cut 10 bases from V and 7 bases from J; bases unmatched to any gene: 13. CDR3 length: 14 amino acids. Germline V gene lookup returns CDR1 LNHDA and CDR2 SQIVND (reference sequence). As DNA, the CDR3 is TGTGCCACCCTTGCGGGGGGGCGTGGGGCGACCCAGTACTTC. It yields the protein CATLAGGRGATQYF.

The V and J genes are TRBV30 and TRBJ1-3; D unclear. The germline gives CDR1 GTSNPN, CDR2 SVGIG (reference sequence). CDR3 size: 14 residues. V lost 2 bases and J 4 bases, leaving 12 bases between the germline ends. CDR3 sequence reads: CAWSKGGPGNTIYF. The CDR3 coding sequence is TGTGCCTGGAGTAAGGGAGGGCCAGGAAACACCATATATTTT.

This clone was observed many times. The chain joins TRBV7-9 to TRBJ2-2, with D unresolved. The CDR3 runs 12 residues. Germline V CDR1 and CDR2: SEHNR, FQNEAQ (reference sequence). The V gene lost 4 bases and the J gene lost 6 bases, with 6 bases spanning the gap. For the CDR3, the DNA is TGTGCCAGCAGCTCAAGCGCCGGGGAGCTGTTTTTT. Its translation is CASSSSAGELFF. Using reference TRBV7-9 and TRBJ2-2 for the parts outside the CDR3, the full variable domain is DTGVSQNPRHKITKRGQNVTFRCDPISEHNRLYWYRQTLGQGPEFLTYFQNEAQLEKSRLLSDRFSAERPKGSFSTLEIQRTEQGDSAMYLCASSSSAGELFFGEGSRLTVL.

The rearrangement uses TRBV6-5 and TRBJ1-1; 7 bases match TRBD1. Germline assignment: CDR1 MNHEY and CDR2 SVGAGI. Trimming removed 6 bases from V and 10 bases from J; junction bases left unmatched: 11. CDR3 length: 13 residues. The CDR3 sequence: CASRTTGNTRAFF. The CDR3 nucleotides are TGTGCCAGCAGGACGACAGGGAATACGAGAGCTTTCTTT.

The chain uses TRBV15 and TRBJ1-6; perhaps TRBD1 as D (5 bases). The length of the CDR3 is 13 residues. The germline V and J ends were trimmed by 6 bases and 3 bases, with 6 bases remaining between them. Germline lookup yields CDR1 LNHNV and CDR2 YYDKDF (reference sequence). The chain's CDR3 is CATRGVYNSPLHF. The CDR3 coding sequence is TGTGCCACCAGAGGGGTCTATAATTCACCCCTCCACTTT.

This chain links TRBV6-5 with TRBJ2-1, with TRBD1 matching over 7 bases. The CDR3 has 14 amino acids. CDR1 is MNHEY and CDR2 is SVGAGI in the germline V gene. Trimming at V came to 4 bases and at J to 5 bases, leaving 5 bases not matched to a gene. The CDR3 DNA is TGTGCCAGCAGTTCGACAGGGAGAGACAATGAGCAGTTCTTC. This gives the protein CASSSTGRDNEQFF.

The chain couples TRBV16 to TRBJ2-7, with TRBD1 identical over 10 bases. The CDR3 totals 15 residues. With 1 base clipped from V and 5 bases from J, the junction kept 5 bases outside the gene matches. Germline lookup yields CDR1 KGHSY and CDR2 FQNENV. CDR3 DNA sequence: TGTGCCAGCAGCCAATGGGACAGGGGATCCCACGAGCAGTACTTC. Translation: CASSQWDRGSHEQYF.

The chain employs TRBV5-4 and TRBJ2-5, with TRBD2 as a possible D gene (6 bases). This CDR3 contains 15 residues. Trimming pared 0 bases from V and 5 bases from J, leaving 14 bases between. CDR1 and CDR2 (germline): SGHNT, YYREEE (reference sequence). Here the CDR3 reads CASSLGLAIGETQYF. The CDR3, as DNA: TGTGCCAGCAGCTTGGGGCTAGCGATCGGGGAGACCCAGTACTTC.

The chain recombines TRBV24-1 with TRBJ2-2, with D possibly TRBD1 on 6 matching bases. Trimming removed 3 bases at V and 7 bases at J, with 17 bases between. The CDR3 covers 16 residues. From germline, CDR1 is KGHDR and CDR2 SFDVKD. CDR3 amino acids: CATSDQTGDKNGELFF. CDR3 nucleotides: TGTGCCACCAGTGATCAAACCGGGGACAAGAACGGGGAGCTGTTTTTT.

With respect to this clone: Distinct nucleotide sequences in the sample also encode this CDR3. The chain couples TRBV5-1 to TRBJ1-1, with D hard to call. V was cut by 0 bases and J by 2 bases, with 5 bases left in between. The CDR3 consists of 13 residues. In germline, CDR1 is SGHRS, CDR2 YFSETQ. CDR3 in DNA: TGCGCCAGCAGCTTGGGAGGCAACACTGAAGCTTTCTTT. Encoded protein: CASSLGGNTEAFF.

The V and J genes are TRBV11-2 and TRBJ2-2; 13 nucleotides match TRBD2. The V segment lost 7 bases and the J segment 6 bases; nucleotides outside the gene matches: 14. The CDR3 length is 18 residues. Germline CDR1 reads SGHAT; CDR2 reads FQNNGV. The chain's CDR3 is CASILDFVTSGGSGELFF. The CDR3 DNA reads TGTGCCAGCATCCTCGATTTTGTGACTAGCGGGGGGTCCGGGGAGCTGTTTTTT.

The V and J genes are TRBV18 and TRBJ1-5; D may be TRBD1 (5 bases). There are 17 residues in the CDR3. Germline V gene sequence: CDR1 KGHSH, CDR2 LQKENI. V was trimmed by 3 bases and J by 2 bases, leaving 17 bases between them. The CDR3 sequence: CASSPGASREGNQPQHF. The DNA of the CDR3 is TGTGCCAGCTCACCTGGGGCCTCACGGGAGGGCAATCAGCCCCAGCATTTT.

The J gene is TRBJ1-2, the V gene TRBV15; 9 bases map to TRBD1. Germline CDR1 LNHNV, CDR2 YYDKDF (reference sequence). Trimming removed 1 base from V and 7 bases from J; junction bases left unmatched: 7. The CDR3 length is 15 residues. For the CDR3, the DNA is TGTGCCACCAGCAGAGGGGGACAGGGCCCGGGTGGCTACACCTTC. It translates to CATSRGGQGPGGYTF.

The chain uses TRBV2 and TRBJ2-7, with 7 bases identical to TRBD1. The ends lost 10 bases at V and 6 bases at J; junction bases unmatched: 15. CDR1 SNHLY and CDR2 FYNNEI come from the germline V gene. This CDR3 has 14 residues. The CDR3 region has the DNA TGTGCCACGACGCAGGGGGAAGGCGTAGGCGAGCAGTACTTC. This encodes CATTQGEGVGEQYF.

The chain is built from TRBV3-1 (or the pseudogene TRBV3-2) and TRBJ2-5; 11 bases line up with TRBD2. The ends lost 1 base at V and 3 bases at J; junction bases unmatched: 13. Germline-derived CDR1 and CDR2 are LGHDT and YNNKEL (reference sequence). This CDR3 comprises 19 residues. CDR3 amino acids: CASSQVSGGGSGGEETQYF. The CDR3 nucleotides read TGTGCCAGCAGCCAAGTGTCGGGCGGAGGTAGCGGGGGGGAAGAGACCCAGTACTTC.

This clone has just a few counts. This chain links TRBV4-2 with TRBJ1-5, with 8 nucleotides matching TRBD1. Per germline, CDR1 LGHNA and CDR2 YNFKEQ. The V segment lost 1 base and the J segment 3 bases; nucleotides outside the gene matches: 2. This CDR3 has 15 amino acids. CDR3 nucleotides: TGTGCCAGCAGCCAAGGACAGGGGTTCAATCAGCCCCAGCATTTT. Protein: CASSQGQGFNQPQHF.

The V call is TRBV12-3 or TRBV12-4, the J call TRBJ2-7, with D hard to call. The CDR3 is made up of 12 amino acids. V gave up 4 bases and J gave up 5 bases, with 9 bases separating them. CDR3 region: CASSWSTHEQYF. The CDR3 nucleotides read TGTGCCAGCAGTTGGAGTACCCACGAGCAGTACTTC.

The rearrangement joins TRBV2 to TRBJ1-1; possibly TRBD1 for D (6 bases). Trimming left V 3 bases short and J 1 base short, with 12 bases between. CDR1 and CDR2 (germline): SNHLY, FYNNEI. CDR3 size: 15 residues. The CDR3 DNA is TGTGCCAGCAGTGATTTTGGCAGGGGGAACACTGAAGCTTTCTTT. Its translation is CASSDFGRGNTEAFF.